The 11 T cell receptor beta chains in this list originate from one sample, sequenced in a study of blood T cell repertoires in COVID-19. The data were produced by immunoSEQ multiplex PCR, yet TCRdb's version contains in-frame clones alone and is incomplete. There are approximately 49,000 clones in the sample; about 63% occur only once, and 7.5% to 9% lies in the top ten. The specimen was peripheral blood. These receptors were taken from a woman in her 70s with acute or convalescent COVID-19.

The chain couples TRBV18 to TRBJ1-2, with D perhaps matching TRBD1 (6 bases). V was cut by 0 bases and J by 6 bases, with 11 bases left in between. CDR1 KGHSH and CDR2 LQKENI come from the germline V gene. The CDR3 totals 14 residues. CDR3 protein: CASSPPVWTDGYTF. In DNA form, the CDR3 reads TGTGCCAGCTCACCACCGGTCTGGACAGATGGCTACACCTTC.

This chain joins TRBV6-5 and TRBJ1-1; D is perhaps TRBD1 (6 bases). CDR1 is MNHEY and CDR2 is SVGAGI in the germline V gene. CDR3 length: 15 residues. Trimming pared 6 bases from V and 5 bases from J, leaving 19 bases between. As DNA, the CDR3 is TGTGCCAGCAGCCTCGGACAGACCATTCAAACTGAAGCTTTCTTT. Translated: CASSLGQTIQTEAFF.

This chain connects TRBV15 to TRBJ2-7, with a possible D match to TRBD2 (5 bases). CDR3 length: 15 residues. CDR1 LNHNV and CDR2 YYDKDF come from the germline V gene (reference sequence). The V end lost 0 bases, the J end lost 1 base, and 10 bases lay between the germline ends. In nucleotides, the CDR3 is TGTGCCACCAGCAGAGATATCGGGGATTCCTACGAGCAGTACTTC. This codes for CATSRDIGDSYEQYF.

There are a few counts of this clone. The V call is TRBV5-8, the J call TRBJ2-3; 8 nucleotides line up with TRBD2. The CDR3 loop spans 15 amino acids. Germline V gives CDR1 SGHTS, CDR2 YDEGEE. J lost 11 bases, V lost 1 base, and 12 bases had no gene match. The CDR3 nucleotides read TGTGCCAGCAGCTTGTTTCTCGGGCGGGGGGCCCAGCAGTATTTT. This encodes CASSLFLGRGAQQYF.

The V and J genes are TRBV4-1 and TRBJ1-6, with D tentatively TRBD1 (6 bases). Per the germline V gene, CDR1 is MGHRA and CDR2 is YSYEKL. Trimming left V 1 base short and J 7 bases short, with 11 bases between. The CDR3 loop spans 15 amino acids. The CDR3 DNA follows: TGCGCCAGCAGCCAAGGCCAGGGGTTCAATTCACCCCTCCACTTT. Amino acids: CASSQGQGFNSPLHF.

The rearrangement joins TRBV7-2 to TRBJ1-4, with D possibly being TRBD1 (5 bases). V was shortened by 1 base and J by 8 bases, with 11 bases between the two germline ends. This CDR3 spans 14 amino acids. CDR1 is SGHTA and CDR2 is FQGNSA in the germline V gene. Here the CDR3 DNA reads TGTGCCAGCAGCTTAGAGCAGGGAAGCGAAAAACTGTTTTTT. This translates into CASSLEQGSEKLFF.

V usage is TRBV18 and J usage is TRBJ2-5; unclear D gene. This CDR3 contains 11 residues. V was cut by 5 bases and J by 2 bases, with 3 bases left in between. Per germline, CDR1 KGHSH and CDR2 LQKENI. The CDR3 is CASSTQETQYF. CDR3 nucleotides: TGTGCCAGCTCAACACAAGAGACCCAGTACTTC. The full variable domain, rest sourced from reference TRBV18 and TRBJ2-5, is NAGVMQNPRHLVRRRGQEARLRCSPMKGHSHVYWYRQLPEEGLKFMVYLQKENIIDESGMPKERFSAEFPKEGPSILRIQQVVRGDSAAYFCASSTQETQYFGPGTRLLVL.

The chain is built from TRBV28 and TRBJ2-7; 7 nucleotides agree with TRBD2. CDR1 and CDR2 (germline): MDHEN, SYDVKM. The CDR3 consists of 16 residues. V was pared by 8 bases and J by 3 bases, with 16 bases of the junction left unmatched. The CDR3 DNA follows: TGTGCCAGCCCCCCGGGGTTTAGCGGGCTCCTCTACGAGCAGTACTTC. It specifies CASPPGFSGLLYEQYF.

This clone turned up a few times. The chain recombines TRBV5-1 with TRBJ2-1; TRBD1 matches at 10 bases. CDR1 SGHRS and CDR2 YFSETQ come from the germline V gene. The ends lost 4 bases at V and 4 bases at J; junction bases unmatched: 8. The CDR3 is made up of 16 amino acids. CDR3 sequence: CASSTGTGASYNEQFF. The CDR3 region has the DNA TGCGCCAGCAGCACCGGGACAGGGGCATCTTACAATGAGCAGTTCTTC.

This clone came up a few times. The chain couples TRBV3-1 (or the pseudogene TRBV3-2) to TRBJ2-7; 8 bases are a match to TRBD2. The CDR3 extends over 16 amino acids. The V and J ends lost 0 bases and 5 bases, in that order; junction bases with no gene match: 9. Germline V CDR1 and CDR2: LGHDT, YNNKEL (reference sequence). The CDR3 is CASSQDLGTSGHEQYF. The CDR3 DNA sequence: TGTGCCAGCAGCCAAGATCTTGGGACTAGTGGGCACGAGCAGTACTTC.

This CDR3 reads CASSESSGGADEQFF. The DNA for the CDR3 is TGCGCCAGCAGTGAGTCAAGCGGGGGGGCGGATGAGCAGTTCTTC. The chain has TRBV10-2 and TRBJ2-1; 10 nucleotides agree with TRBD2. CDR3 size: 15 residues. The trim removed 0 bases at V and 8 bases at J, leaving 4 bases unmatched. Germline CDR1 WSHSY, CDR2 SAAADI.